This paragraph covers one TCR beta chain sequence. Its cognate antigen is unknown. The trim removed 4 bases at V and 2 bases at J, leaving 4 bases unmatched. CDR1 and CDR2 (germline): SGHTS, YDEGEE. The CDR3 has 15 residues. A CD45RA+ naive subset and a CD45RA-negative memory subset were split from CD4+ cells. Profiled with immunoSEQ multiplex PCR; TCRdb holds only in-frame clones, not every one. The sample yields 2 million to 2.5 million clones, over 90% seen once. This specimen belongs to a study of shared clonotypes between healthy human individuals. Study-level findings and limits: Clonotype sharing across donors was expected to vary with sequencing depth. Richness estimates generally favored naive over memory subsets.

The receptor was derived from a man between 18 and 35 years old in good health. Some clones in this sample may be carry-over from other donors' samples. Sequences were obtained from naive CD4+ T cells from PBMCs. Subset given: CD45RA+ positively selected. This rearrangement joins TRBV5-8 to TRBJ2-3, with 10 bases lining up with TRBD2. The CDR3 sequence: CASSQSGRATDTQYF. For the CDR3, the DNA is TGTGCCAGCAGCCAGAGCGGGAGGGCCACAGATACGCAGTATTTT.